A single sample is the source of the 22 T cell receptor beta chains below, sequenced in a study of shared clonotypes between healthy human individuals. This table comes from immunoSEQ multiplex PCR, and its TCRdb copy is limited to in-frame clones, with some not included. The sample holds some 1.5 million clones; around 95% are singletons and the top ten take approximately 1%. Sequencing was performed on naive CD4+ T cells sorted from blood. Subset meaning: CD45RA+ positively selected. These receptors all come from a young man in good health.

Turning to this clone: Since no conserved phenylalanine or tryptophan closes the CDR3, a read error is the likely cause. No DNA is shown, since the ends of the CDR3 on it are uncertain; the CDR3 is the one TCRdb lists. The chain employs TRBV4-1 and TRBJ1-1. Inclusive of both ends, the CDR3 amounts to 15 amino acids. Germline CDR1 reads MGHRA; CDR2 reads YSYEKL. The CDR3 sequence is CASSQDSLPTRTAFL.

This sequence joins TRBV5-6 and TRBJ2-1; TRBD1 matches at 8 bases. Unmatched junction bases numbered 14, after V lost 1 base and J lost 5 bases. Germline loops: CDR1 SGHDT, CDR2 YYEEEE. The CDR3 has 18 residues. The CDR3 bases are TGTGCCAGCAGCTTGAAAAGGCAGGGGGCGCGACTCCACAATGAGCAGTTCTTC. The encoded protein is CASSLKRQGARLHNEQFF.

J is TRBJ1-2 and V is TRBV6-6, with D maybe TRBD1 (5 bases). CDR3 size: 13 residues. V was clipped by 4 bases and J by 6 bases, with 12 bases between them. Per the germline V gene, CDR1 is MNHNY and CDR2 is SVGAGI (reference sequence). The CDR3 sequence: CASSFPGYNGYTF. Here the CDR3 DNA reads TGTGCCAGCAGTTTCCCAGGGTACAATGGCTACACCTTC.

For the CDR3, the DNA is TGTGCCAGTAGTATTAGGCGGCGGGAGATCTACGAGCAGTACTTC. It specifies CASSIRRREIYEQYF. This chain links TRBV19 with TRBJ2-7; 7 nucleotides agree with TRBD2. CDR3 length equals 15 residues. CDR1 LNHDA and CDR2 SQIVND come from the germline V gene (reference sequence). Trimming took 3 bases from V and 3 from J; bases not matched to a gene: 8.

The gene calls are TRBV6-5 and TRBJ2-7; 7 bases align to TRBD1. The V gene end was trimmed by 4 bases and the J gene end by 3 bases; junction bases not matched to a gene: 3. Germline V gives CDR1 MNHEY, CDR2 SVGAGI. This CDR3 comprises 13 residues. The chain's CDR3 is CASSFRTGYEQYF. In nucleotides, the CDR3 is TGTGCCAGCAGTTTCCGGACAGGCTACGAGCAGTACTTC.

The chain employs TRBV5-8 and TRBJ1-5, with D unclear. CDR1 and CDR2 (germline): SGHTS, YDEGEE. The CDR3 sequence is 13 residues long. V shed 3 bases and J shed 7 bases, with 11 bases lying between them. CDR3 in DNA: TGTGCCAGCAGCTGGACCTCGGGGCAGCCCCAGCATTTT. It translates to CASSWTSGQPQHF.

The chain links TRBV7-3 to TRBJ2-2; tentatively, D is TRBD2 (6 bases). CDR3 length: 16 amino acids. Germline values: CDR1 SGHTA, CDR2 FQGTGA. V was cut by 5 bases and J by 4 bases, with 17 bases left in between. CDR3 DNA sequence: TGTGCCAGCAGCCCAAGGGACTTTTCCCTCACCGGGGAGCTGTTTTTT. Translated, it gives CASSPRDFSLTGELFF.

The chain combines TRBV5-1 with TRBJ2-7, with 12 positions matching TRBD1. Losses at the gene ends were 4 bases for V and 3 bases for J; bases not matched to a gene: 8. CDR1 SGHRS and CDR2 YFSETQ come from the germline V gene. This CDR3 comprises 16 residues. CDR3 loop: CASSPVWDRGRYEQYF. The CDR3 DNA reads as TGCGCCAGCAGCCCGGTTTGGGACAGGGGGCGCTACGAGCAGTACTTC.

J is TRBJ1-1 and V is TRBV29-1; no definite D call. The CDR3 length is 15 residues. CDR1 SQVTM and CDR2 ANQGSEA come from the germline V gene. Trimming stripped 4 bases from V and 5 bases from J, with 20 bases between. The CDR3 DNA sequence: TGCAGCGTTGTTTACCCAGGCAAGAGGAGGACTGAAGCTTTCTTT. It is translated as CSVVYPGKRRTEAFF. The full variable domain, rest sourced from reference TRBV29-1 and TRBJ1-1, is SAVISQKPSRDICQRGTSLTIQCQVDSQVTMMFWYRQQPGQSLTLIATANQGSEATYESGFVIDKFPISRPNLTFSTLTVSNMSPEDSSIYLCSVVYPGKRRTEAFFGQGTRLTVV.

V and J are TRBV28 and TRBJ1-1; D ambiguous. The CDR3 consists of 13 residues. Trimming took 2 bases from V and 6 from J, leaving 10 bases between them. Germline-derived CDR1 and CDR2 are MDHEN and SYDVKM. The CDR3 reads CASSLRELSEAFF. CDR3 nucleotide sequence: TGTGCCAGCAGTTTACGGGAGCTGTCTGAAGCTTTCTTT.

The chain carries TRBV6-5 and TRBJ2-7, with D perhaps assigned TRBD1 or TRBD2 (5 bases each). Looked up from germline, CDR1 is MNHEY and CDR2 is SVGAGI. The V end was cut by 8 bases, the J end by 4 bases, with 15 bases between. The CDR3 runs to 13 residues. CDR3 sequence (DNA): TGTGCCAGCGCCCTGGGACGGAATTACGAGCAGTACTTC. Amino acids: CASALGRNYEQYF.

This chain connects TRBV9 to TRBJ2-3; tentatively, D is TRBD1 (5 bases). Germline CDR1 and CDR2: SGDLS and YYNGEE. Trimming took 0 bases from V and 14 from J, leaving 13 bases between them. The CDR3 runs to 12 residues. The CDR3 bases are TGTGCCAGCAGCGTAGGGGGCGAAACCACGTATTTT. Protein product: CASSVGGETTYF.

The chain joins TRBV12-5 to TRBJ2-1; D is unresolved. Trimming cost V 1 base and J 3 bases, with 7 bases left between them. The CDR3 has 14 residues. Per the germline V gene, CDR1 is LGHNT and CDR2 is FRNRAP. CDR3 in DNA: TGTGCTAGTGGTTTGGGGCAGCTCTACAATGAGCAGTTCTTC. Its translation: CASGLGQLYNEQFF.

The rearrangement links TRBV9 to TRBJ1-4; a possible D gene is TRBD1 (6 bases). The length of the CDR3 is 17 residues. Germline CDR1 SGDLS, CDR2 YYNGEE. Trimming took 0 bases from V and 4 from J, leaving 16 bases between them. The CDR3 loop is CASSVDPRGGVNEKLFF. The CDR3, as DNA: TGTGCCAGCAGCGTAGATCCCCGCGGGGGCGTTAATGAAAAACTGTTTTTT. Looking up the rest from reference TRBV9 and TRBJ1-4 gives the full variable domain: DSGVTQTPKHLITATGQRVTLRCSPRSGDLSVYWYQQSLDQGLQFLIQYYNGEERAKGNILERFSAQQFPDLHSELNLSSLELGDSALYFCASSVDPRGGVNEKLFFGSGTQLSVL.

The V and J genes are TRBV5-1 and TRBJ1-1, with 9 nucleotides matching TRBD1. Germline V CDR1 and CDR2: SGHRS, YFSETQ. Trimming cost V 9 bases and J 5 bases; bases outside gene matches: 14. There are 15 residues in the CDR3. In DNA, the CDR3 is TGCGCCACGAAAGGGGGACAGGGTCTGGGGACTGAAGCTTTCTTT. Protein product: CATKGGQGLGTEAFF.

This chain links TRBV5-1 with TRBJ1-4; D gene uncertain. Germline V CDR1 and CDR2: SGHRS, YFSETQ. The CDR3 is 14 amino acids. The ends were cut back, 0 bases at V and 10 bases at J, with 13 bases in the middle. For the CDR3, the DNA is TGCGCCAGCAGCTTGGAAGGGAGGTGGGGAAAACTGTTTTTT. Translating gives CASSLEGRWGKLFF.

The rearrangement uses TRBV28 and TRBJ2-5, with D possibly TRBD2 on 6 matching bases. V lost 6 bases and J 1 base, leaving 9 bases between the germline ends. The CDR3 runs to 13 residues. From germline, CDR1 is MDHEN and CDR2 SYDVKM. The CDR3 protein is CASSPGGQETQYF. Here the CDR3 DNA reads TGTGCCAGCAGCCCCGGGGGCCAAGAGACCCAGTACTTC.

The chain links TRBV4-2 to TRBJ2-7; D call uncertain. Germline V gene lookup returns CDR1 LGHNA and CDR2 YNFKEQ. The CDR3 spans 15 residues. V gave up 1 base and J gave up 0 bases, with 10 bases separating them. The CDR3 bases are TGTGCCAGCAGCCAAGCTGTGGGCCCCTCCTACGAGCAGTACTTC. Encoded protein: CASSQAVGPSYEQYF.

The V gene is TRBV15, the J gene TRBJ2-7, with D tentatively TRBD2 (6 bases). The CDR3 runs 15 residues. Germline loops: CDR1 LNHNV, CDR2 YYDKDF (reference sequence). The V end lost 5 bases, the J end lost 3 bases, and 17 bases lay between the germline ends. CDR3 residues: CATSSSGTLNYEQYF. CDR3 sequence (DNA): TGTGCCACCAGCTCCTCCGGGACTTTGAACTACGAGCAGTACTTC.

The V and J genes are TRBV7-8 and TRBJ1-2; no clear D gene. Trimming left V 5 bases short and J 1 base short, with 8 bases between. CDR1 is SGHVS, CDR2 FQNEAQ, per germline. The CDR3 runs to 13 residues. The CDR3: CASSPVINYGYTF. The DNA of the CDR3 is TGTGCCAGCAGCCCGGTGATTAACTATGGCTACACCTTC.

Regarding this clone: Other DNA sequences of this sample code for an identical CDR3. This rearrangement joins TRBV11-2 to TRBJ2-5; 7 nucleotides match TRBD2. The germline CDR1 and CDR2 sequences are SGHAT and FQNNGV. The CDR3 is 14 residues long. V lost 2 bases to trimming and J lost 1 base; unmatched junction nucleotides: 1. The CDR3 sequence: CASSLSGAQETQYF. CDR3 coding DNA: TGTGCCAGCAGCTTAAGCGGGGCCCAAGAGACCCAGTACTTC.

The chain couples TRBV2 to TRBJ2-5; D may be TRBD1 (6 bases). In germline, CDR1 is SNHLY, CDR2 FYNNEI. This CDR3 spans 13 amino acids. The ends were cut back, 2 bases at V and 5 bases at J, with 9 bases in the middle. The CDR3 reads CASSEHRVETQYF. CDR3 sequence (DNA): TGTGCCAGCAGTGAACACAGGGTTGAGACCCAGTACTTC.